This passage covers 29 T cell receptor beta chains from one sample sequenced in a study of tumor and adjacent non-tumor tissue in lung cancer. A modified ARM-PCR protocol with three rounds of nested PCR amplified TCRbeta. TCRdb redid the calling of the multiplex PCR reads with MiXCR, one entry per CDR3 protein. This repertoire shows 60,000 to 100,000 distinct CDR3 sequences, over 60% found once; its top ten account for roughly 37%. This sample's RNA came from whole unsorted tissue. This non-tumor lung sample came from over 3 cm beyond the tumor edge. Sequenced input: distant non-tumor lung tissue. These receptors all stem from a man between 65 and 79 years old with non-small cell lung cancer.

With regard to this clonotype: An end of the junction does not agree with germline; a read error may underlie this. This rearrangement joins TRBV11-2 to TRBJ2-3, with D maybe TRBD2 (7 bases). The length of the CDR3 is 16 residues. CDR1 is SGHAT, CDR2 FQNNGV, per germline. The CDR3 DNA is TGTGCCACCAGCTTCGGGGGGCTAGCATTAACAGATACGCAGTATTTT. Translating it yields CATSFGGLALTDTQYF.

A remark on this clonotype: Mismatch with germline at one junction end may stem from a read error. The V gene is TRBV6-1, the J gene TRBJ2-1, with 8 bases lining up with TRBD2. The germline V gene encodes CDR1 MNHNS and CDR2 SASEGT. CDR3 length equals 19 residues. The CDR3 coding sequence is TGTGTCAGCAGTGATCCGGGAGGGCCGGGGTTACTCGCCTACAATGGGCAGTTCTTC. Its translation: CVSSDPGGPGLLAYNGQFF.

On this clonotype: A read error may explain this, as a much larger clone is one base away. This CDR3 is CAIKPGHRNQPQHF. CDR3 in DNA: TGCGCCATCAAACCGGGTCATAGAAATCAGCCCCAGCATTTT. This sequence joins TRBV5-1 and TRBJ1-5; D gene unclear. Germline CDR1 is SGHRS and CDR2 is YFSETQ. V lost 9 bases and J 4 bases, leaving 17 bases between the germline ends. The CDR3 loop spans 14 amino acids.

Only a few counts were recorded for this clonotype. A read error may account for a junction end that differs from germline. J is TRBJ2-3 and V is TRBV11-2, with TRBD2 identical over 14 bases. Germline loops: CDR1 SGHAT, CDR2 FQNNGV. The length of the CDR3 is 17 residues. As DNA, the CDR3 is TGTGTCAGTAGCCCTAGACTAGCGGGGGGGCATCGAGATACGCAATATTTT. Its translation is CVSSPRLAGGHRDTQYF. The full variable domain, with the rest looked up from reference TRBV11-2 and TRBJ2-3, is EAGVAQSPRYKIIEKRQSVAFWCNPISGHATLYWYQQILGQGPKLLIQFQNNGVVDDSQLPKDRFSAERLKGVDSTLKIQPAKLEDSAVYLCVSSPRLAGGHRDTQYFGPGTRLTVL.

This clonotype was observed a few times. At one end the junction does not follow the germline gene, possibly because of a read error. The V call is TRBV29-1, the J call TRBJ2-3; the D gene could be TRBD1 or TRBD2 (5 bases each). Germline V gives CDR1 SQVTM, CDR2 ANQGSEA. The CDR3 loop spans 14 amino acids. CDR3 in DNA: TGCAGCGTTGAGGGTTCATCCGTGGGGGATACACAGTATTTT. Its translation: CSVEGSSVGDTQYF.

This clonotype was counted only a few times. This chain connects TRBV6-4 to TRBJ2-3; TRBD1 agrees at 9 bases. V shed 6 bases and J 2 bases; nucleotides not matched to a gene: 6. The length of the CDR3 is 15 residues. CDR1 and CDR2 from the germline V gene are MRHNA and SNTAGT. The CDR3 DNA follows: TGTGCCAGCAGAACCGGGACAGGGCCCACAGATACGCAGTATTTT. Translation gives CASRTGTGPTDTQYF.

This clonotype was counted a few times. A read error may be the cause here, since a much bigger clone is one base away. The chain is built from TRBV10-3 and TRBJ2-1; 12 bases align to TRBD2. Germline lookup yields CDR1 ENHRY and CDR2 SYGVKD. CDR3 size: 14 residues. The CDR3 is CTIRTSGINNEQFF. In DNA form, the CDR3 reads TGTACCATCAGGACTAGCGGGATAAACAATGAGCAGTTCTTC.

This clonotype was counted ten times or more. This sequence joins TRBV4-2 and TRBJ1-4; TRBD1 matches 7 bases. Germline V gene data show CDR1 as LGHNA and CDR2 as YNFKEQ. Trimming at V came to 0 bases and at J to 5 bases, leaving 3 bases not matched to a gene. CDR3 size: 15 residues. The CDR3 bases are TGTGCCAGCAGCCAAGAAAAGACAGGGAATGAAAAACTGTTTTTT. Protein product: CASSQEKTGNEKLFF.

This clonotype has a handful of counts. Here the CDR3 DNA reads TGTGCCAGTAGTACCAACACATGGGAGCTGTTTTTT. Translated, it gives CASSTNTWELFF. The chain uses TRBV6-2 or TRBV6-3 and TRBJ2-2; D is unresolved. V lost 9 bases and J lost 9, with 14 bases in between. The CDR3 extends over 12 amino acids. Germline V gene lookup returns CDR1 MNHEY and CDR2 SVGEGT.

In regard to this clonotype: This likely comes from a read error, as the CDR3 has no conserved phenylalanine or tryptophan at its end. The chain uses TRBV20-1 and TRBJ1-1, with D unresolved. V lost 5 bases to trimming and J lost 4 bases, with 14 bases between them. The V gene's germline CDR1 is DFQATT and CDR2 SNEGSKA (reference sequence). The CDR3 is 13 amino acids. The CDR3 here is CSAQSKGGTEAFL. For the CDR3, the DNA is TGCAGTGCTCAGTCGAAAGGCGGCACTGAAGCTTTCCTG.

J is TRBJ2-7 and V is TRBV28; weak D call: TRBD1 (5 bases). CDR1 MDHEN and CDR2 SYDVKM come from the germline V gene. The V end lost 5 bases, the J end lost 2 bases, and 10 bases lay between the germline ends. This CDR3 contains 13 residues. The CDR3 protein is CASSPTVAYEQYF. The CDR3 DNA is TGTGCCAGCAGTCCGACAGTGGCCTACGAGCAGTACTTC.

V is TRBV5-4 and J is TRBJ2-7; D assignment may be TRBD1 or TRBD2 (5 bases each). CDR3 size: 15 residues. Germline loops: CDR1 SGHNT, CDR2 YYREEE (reference sequence). Deletions cut 9 bases from V and 3 bases from J, with 22 bases between. The CDR3 here is CANSLGPGPIYEQYF. The CDR3, as DNA: TGTGCCAATAGCTTGGGACCGGGACCGATCTACGAGCAGTACTTC.

This clonotype was seen just once. At one end, the junction sequence differs from germline, possibly due to a read error. V and J are TRBV6-2 or TRBV6-3 and TRBJ2-1; D remains unclear. The length of the CDR3 is 14 residues. Looked up from germline, CDR1 is MNHEY and CDR2 is SVGEGT. As DNA, the CDR3 is TGTGCCAGCAGTTACGGTGAGGAGTACAATGAGAAGTTCTTC. It codes for CASSYGEEYNEKFF.

The chain carries TRBV28 and TRBJ2-6, with D perhaps matching TRBD1 (6 bases). This CDR3 comprises 16 residues. Germline V gene sequence: CDR1 MDHEN, CDR2 SYDVKM. V was pared by 4 bases and J by 0 bases, with 10 bases between. CDR3 sequence reads: CASSSPRGSGANVLTF. The CDR3 region has the DNA TGTGCCAGCAGTTCGCCCAGGGGCTCTGGGGCCAACGTCCTGACTTTC.

As concerns this clonotype: Relative to the germline gene, one junction end is altered; a read error may explain this. The chain combines TRBV10-1 with TRBJ2-1, with D possibly TRBD2 on 7 matching bases. The CDR3 extends over 14 amino acids. Germline CDR1 is WNHNN and CDR2 is SYGVQD (reference sequence). CDR3 DNA: TGCGCCAGCAGTCCGGGGGGCTTCTACAATGAGCAGTCCTTC. Translating it yields CASSPGGFYNEQSF.

The rearrangement joins TRBV28 to TRBJ1-6; D gene unclear. Trimming took off 5 bases at V and 5 bases at J, with 28 bases between the two ends. CDR3 size: 20 residues. The germline CDR1 and CDR2 sequences are MDHEN and SYDVKM. The CDR3 spells CASSPICQFYHNFDNSPLHF. CDR3 DNA: TGTGCCAGCAGTCCTATCTGTCAGTTTTATCATAACTTCGATAATTCACCCCTCCACTTT.

Comment on this clonotype: One end of the junction fails to match germline, which may point to a read error. The chain joins TRBV6-5 to TRBJ1-1, with D maybe TRBD1 (5 bases). The CDR3 covers 15 residues. Looked up from germline, CDR1 is MNHEY and CDR2 is SVGAGI. The CDR3 reads CVSGYSPRGNTEPFF. In nucleotides, the CDR3 is TGTGTCAGTGGTTACTCGCCCCGGGGGAACACTGAACCTTTCTTT.

A word on this clonotype: This may stem from a read error, because a much larger clone lies one nucleotide away. The chain combines TRBV6-1 with TRBJ1-2; 7 bases line up with TRBD1. The CDR3 contains 14 residues. The V and J ends lost 6 bases and 6 bases, in that order; junction bases with no gene match: 10. The V gene's germline CDR1 is MNHNS and CDR2 SASEGT. Here the CDR3 DNA reads TGTGCCAGCAGGGGGGACAGCCTCCCCCATGGCTACACCTTC. Its protein product is CASRGDSLPHGYTF.

This chain links TRBV29-1 with TRBJ1-2; no firm D call. CDR3 length equals 16 residues. Germline V gene sequence: CDR1 SQVTM, CDR2 ANQGSEA. Trimming removed 4 bases at V and 11 bases at J, with 29 bases between. For the CDR3, the DNA is TGCAGCGTTGTCCCCTATCAATCTTCGGCAGAAGATAGTTACACCTTC. Amino acid sequence: CSVVPYQSSAEDSYTF.

This clonotype was seen just once. The germline gene is not matched at one end of the junction; a read error may be the cause. This chain connects TRBV4-2 to TRBJ1-6, with 7 nucleotides matching TRBD1. The germline V gene has CDR1 LGHNA and CDR2 YNFKEQ. This CDR3 is built from 16 residues. The CDR3 bases are TGTGTCAGCAGCCAGAGCCGGGACAGACTTAATTCACCCCTCCACTTT. It is translated as CVSSQSRDRLNSPLHF.

As to this clonotype: The junction and the germline gene differ at one end; a read error may be behind it. The chain is built from TRBV9 and TRBJ1-2; D uncertain. CDR1 is SGDLS, CDR2 YYNGEE, per germline. This CDR3 contains 15 residues. CDR3 in amino acids: CASSVAESIHYGYIF. The CDR3 DNA follows: TGTGCCAGCAGCGTAGCGGAGTCCATTCACTATGGCTACATCTTC.

The chain has TRBV29-1 and TRBJ1-2; no reliable D call. Between the trimmed V and J ends, which lost 5 bases and 10 bases, there was a span of 20 bases. The CDR3 runs to 13 residues. Germline loops: CDR1 SQVTM, CDR2 ANQGSEA. The CDR3 bases are TGCAGCGTTCTCCAGACGGAAGCCCATGACTACACCTTC. The encoded protein is CSVLQTEAHDYTF.

In regard to this clonotype: Possible read error: a much larger clone is one base away. The rearrangement uses TRBV5-4 and TRBJ2-5, with D possibly TRBD2 on 5 matching bases. CDR3 length equals 13 residues. Germline loops: CDR1 SGHNT, CDR2 YYREEE (reference sequence). The CDR3 nucleotides read TGTGCCAGCAGCCTGTGGAGGCAAGAGTCCCAGTACTTC. It yields the protein CASSLWRQESQYF.

Regarding this clonotype: The CDR3 carries no conserved terminal phenylalanine or tryptophan, so it likely arises from a read error. This chain joins TRBV11-2 and TRBJ1-6, with D perhaps TRBD1 (5 bases). The CDR3 is 18 residues long. Germline V lookup: CDR1 SGHAT, CDR2 FQNNGV. The CDR3 protein is CVSSTRAGGSSYNSPLHS. CDR3 bases: TGTGTCAGCAGCACCAGGGCCGGGGGTTCGTCCTATAATTCACCCCTCCACTCT.

This clonotype has more than one count but fewer than ten. Its ends do not fully match the called genes, so a read error is possible. V usage is TRBV11-3 and J usage is TRBJ2-5; 9 positions agree with TRBD2. The CDR3 is 16 residues long. Germline loops: CDR1 SGHNT, CDR2 YENEEA. In DNA, the CDR3 is TGTGCCAGTAGCTTAGGTGTGGGGAGACTAGCGGAGACCCATTACTTC. Translating it yields CASSLGVGRLAETHYF.

Worth noting for this clonotype: Its ends do not fully match the called genes, so a read error is possible. The rearrangement joins TRBV5-6 to TRBJ1-1; D remains unclear. This CDR3 comprises 15 residues. The germline V gene has CDR1 SGHDT and CDR2 YYEEEE. Here the CDR3 reads CTSSSTMWGDTEAFF. DNA of the CDR3: TGTACCAGTAGCTCAACGATGTGGGGAGACACTGAAGCTTTCTTT.

This clonotype was seen ten or more times. V usage is TRBV6-2 or TRBV6-3 and J usage is TRBJ2-1; the match to TRBD2 covers 14 bases. Germline values: CDR1 MNHEY, CDR2 SVGEGT. CDR3 size: 20 residues. J was trimmed by 7 bases and V by 4 bases; bases with no gene match: 18. The CDR3 bases are TGTGCCAGCAGTTCCATCGGGGGACTAGCGGGAGTGGTGGGCTTGAATGAGCAGTTCTTC. It translates to CASSSIGGLAGVVGLNEQFF.

This clonotype was recorded only once. A single base separates this from a much larger clone, so it may be a read error. No conserved phenylalanine or tryptophan ends this CDR3, so it is likely a read error. The V and J genes are TRBV6-5 and TRBJ1-1, with D tentatively TRBD1 (5 bases). V was clipped by 6 bases and J by 11 bases, with 16 bases between them. CDR1 and CDR2 (germline): MNHEY, SVGAGI. The CDR3 runs to 12 residues. CDR3 sequence (DNA): TGTGCCAGCAGCAACCCCCAGGGTGTGGCTTTCATT. It is translated as CASSNPQGVAFI.

To note about this clonotype: The CDR3 does not end in the conserved phenylalanine or tryptophan, so this is likely a read error. This sequence joins TRBV6-5 and TRBJ1-1; D remains unclear. The CDR3 is made up of 14 amino acids. The germline CDR1 and CDR2 sequences are MNHEY and SVGAGI. Here the CDR3 DNA reads TGTGCCAGCAGTTACAGCACCGCAAGGACTGTAGCTTTCTCT. This codes for CASSYSTARTVAFS.